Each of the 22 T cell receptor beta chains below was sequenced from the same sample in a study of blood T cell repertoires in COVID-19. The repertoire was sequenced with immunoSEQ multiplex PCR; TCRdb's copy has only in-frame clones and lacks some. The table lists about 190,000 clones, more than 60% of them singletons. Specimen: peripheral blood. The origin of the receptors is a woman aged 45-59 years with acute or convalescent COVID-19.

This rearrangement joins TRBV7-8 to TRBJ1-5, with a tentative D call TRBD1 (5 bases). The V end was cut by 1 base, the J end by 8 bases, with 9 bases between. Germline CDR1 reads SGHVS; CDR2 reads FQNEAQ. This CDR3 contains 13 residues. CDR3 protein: CASSLGGVKPQHF. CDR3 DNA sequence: TGTGCCAGCAGCTTAGGGGGGGTTAAGCCCCAGCATTTT.

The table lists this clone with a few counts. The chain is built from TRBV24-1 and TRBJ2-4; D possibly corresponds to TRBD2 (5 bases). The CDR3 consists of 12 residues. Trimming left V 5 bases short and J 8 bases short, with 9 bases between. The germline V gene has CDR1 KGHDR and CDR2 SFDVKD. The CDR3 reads CATSAGSDIQYF. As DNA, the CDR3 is TGTGCCACCAGTGCGGGGTCGGACATTCAGTACTTC.

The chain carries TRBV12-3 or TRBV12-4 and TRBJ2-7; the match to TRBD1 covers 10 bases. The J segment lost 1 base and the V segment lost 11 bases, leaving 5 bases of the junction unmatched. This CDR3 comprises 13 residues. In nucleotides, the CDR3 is TGTGCCGGCCGGACAGGGGGGTCCTACGAGCAGTACTTC. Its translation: CAGRTGGSYEQYF.

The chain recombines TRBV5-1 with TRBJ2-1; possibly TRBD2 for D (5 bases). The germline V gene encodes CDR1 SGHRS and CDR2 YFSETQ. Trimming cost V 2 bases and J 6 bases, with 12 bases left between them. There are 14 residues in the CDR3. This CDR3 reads CASSFALASNEQFF. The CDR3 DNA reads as TGCGCCAGCAGCTTCGCTCTAGCATCCAATGAGCAGTTCTTC.

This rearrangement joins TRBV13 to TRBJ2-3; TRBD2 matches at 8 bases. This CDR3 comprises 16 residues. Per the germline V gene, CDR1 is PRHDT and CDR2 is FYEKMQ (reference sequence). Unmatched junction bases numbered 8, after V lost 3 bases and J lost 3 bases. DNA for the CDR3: TGTGCCAGCAGCTTGGTGTTCGAGCGGGGGACAGATACGCAGTATTTT. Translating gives CASSLVFERGTDTQYF.

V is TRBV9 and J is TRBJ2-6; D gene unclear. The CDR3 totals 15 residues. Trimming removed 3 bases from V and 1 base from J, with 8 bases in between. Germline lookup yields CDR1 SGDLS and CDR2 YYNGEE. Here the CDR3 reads CASSDRLSGANVLTF. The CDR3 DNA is TGTGCCAGCAGCGACCGACTTTCTGGGGCCAACGTCCTGACTTTC.

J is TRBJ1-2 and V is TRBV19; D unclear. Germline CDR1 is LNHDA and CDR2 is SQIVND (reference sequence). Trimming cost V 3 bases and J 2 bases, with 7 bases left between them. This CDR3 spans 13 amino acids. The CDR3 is CASSISQNYGYTF. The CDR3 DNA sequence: TGTGCCAGTAGTATCTCACAGAACTATGGCTACACCTTC.

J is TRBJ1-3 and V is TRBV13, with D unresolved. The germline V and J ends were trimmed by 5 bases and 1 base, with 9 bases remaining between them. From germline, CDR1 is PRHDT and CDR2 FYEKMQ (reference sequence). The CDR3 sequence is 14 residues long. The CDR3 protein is CASSPPGSGNTIYF. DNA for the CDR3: TGTGCCAGCAGCCCTCCGGGTTCTGGAAACACCATATATTTT.

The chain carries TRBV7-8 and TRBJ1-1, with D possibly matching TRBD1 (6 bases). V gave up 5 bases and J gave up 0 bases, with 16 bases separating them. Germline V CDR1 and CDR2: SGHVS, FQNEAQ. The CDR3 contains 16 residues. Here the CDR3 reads CASSLSRTEMNTEAFF. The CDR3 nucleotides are TGTGCCAGCAGCCTTAGTCGGACAGAGATGAACACTGAAGCTTTCTTT. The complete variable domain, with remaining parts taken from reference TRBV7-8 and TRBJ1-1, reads GAGVSQSPRYKVAKRGQDVALRCDPISGHVSLFWYQQALGQGPEFLTYFQNEAQLDKSGLPSDRFFAERPEGSVSTLKIQRTQQEDSAVYLCASSLSRTEMNTEAFFGQGTRLTVV.

The CDR3 DNA is TGTGCCAGCAGTTACTCGATTGAGGTTGAGGAACCCGAGCAGTACTTC. Protein: CASSYSIEVEEPEQYF. V usage is TRBV6-5 and J usage is TRBJ2-7; D gene ambiguous. CDR3 length: 16 residues. Germline lookup yields CDR1 MNHEY and CDR2 SVGAGI. V shed 0 bases and J shed 6 bases, with 18 bases lying between them.

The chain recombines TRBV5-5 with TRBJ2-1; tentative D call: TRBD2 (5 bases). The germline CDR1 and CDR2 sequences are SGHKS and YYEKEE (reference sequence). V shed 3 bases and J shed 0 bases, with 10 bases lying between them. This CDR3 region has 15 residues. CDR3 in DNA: TGTGCCAGCAGCTGGACTGCCCTCTCCTACAATGAGCAGTTCTTC. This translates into CASSWTALSYNEQFF.

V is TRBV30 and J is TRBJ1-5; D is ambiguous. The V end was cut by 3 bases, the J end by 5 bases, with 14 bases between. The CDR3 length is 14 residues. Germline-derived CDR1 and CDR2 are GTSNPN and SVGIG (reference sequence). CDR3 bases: TGTGCCTGGAGGGACGGAGGGCCCCATCAGCCCCAGCATTTT. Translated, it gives CAWRDGGPHQPQHF.

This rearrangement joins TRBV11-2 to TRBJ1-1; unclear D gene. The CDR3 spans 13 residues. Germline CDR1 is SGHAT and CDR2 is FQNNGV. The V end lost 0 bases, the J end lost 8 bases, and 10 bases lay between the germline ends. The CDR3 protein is CASSLDSRAEAFF. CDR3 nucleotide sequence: TGTGCCAGCAGCTTAGATAGCCGCGCCGAAGCTTTCTTT.

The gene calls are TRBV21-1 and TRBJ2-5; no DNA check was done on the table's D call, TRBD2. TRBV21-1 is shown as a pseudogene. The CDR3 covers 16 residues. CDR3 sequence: CASSKYPGLVWETQYF. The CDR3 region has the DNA TGTGCCAGCAGCAAATACCCGGGACTAGTGTGGGAGACCCAGTACTTC.

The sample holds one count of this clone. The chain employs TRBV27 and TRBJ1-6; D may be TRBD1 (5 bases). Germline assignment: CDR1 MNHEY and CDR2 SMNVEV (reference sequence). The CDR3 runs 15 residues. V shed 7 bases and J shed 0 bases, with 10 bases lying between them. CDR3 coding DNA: TGTGCCAGCAACACAGGCAGCTCCTATAATTCACCCCTCCACTTT. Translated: CASNTGSSYNSPLHF.

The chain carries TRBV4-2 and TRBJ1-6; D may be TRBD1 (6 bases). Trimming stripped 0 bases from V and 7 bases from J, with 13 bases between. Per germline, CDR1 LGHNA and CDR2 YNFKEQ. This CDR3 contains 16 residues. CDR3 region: CASSQDPGARNSPLHF. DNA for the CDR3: TGTGCCAGCAGCCAAGATCCAGGGGCGCGAAATTCACCCCTCCACTTT.

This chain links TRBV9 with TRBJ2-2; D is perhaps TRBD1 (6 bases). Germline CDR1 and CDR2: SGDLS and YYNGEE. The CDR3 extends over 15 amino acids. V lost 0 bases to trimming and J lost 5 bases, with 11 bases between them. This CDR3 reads CASSVASTGTGELFF. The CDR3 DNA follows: TGTGCCAGCAGCGTAGCTTCGACAGGAACCGGGGAGCTGTTTTTT.

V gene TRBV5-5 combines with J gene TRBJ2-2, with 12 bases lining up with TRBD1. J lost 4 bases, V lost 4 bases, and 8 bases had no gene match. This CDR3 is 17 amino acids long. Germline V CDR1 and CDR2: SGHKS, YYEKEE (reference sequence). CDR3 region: CASSPTGTGGGTGELFF. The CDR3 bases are TGTGCCAGCAGCCCCACCGGGACAGGGGGCGGCACCGGGGAGCTGTTTTTT. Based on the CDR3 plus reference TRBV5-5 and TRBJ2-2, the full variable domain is DAGVTQSPTHLIKTRGQQVTLRCSPISGHKSVSWYQQVLGQGPQFIFQYYEKEERGRGNFPDRFSARQFPNYSSELNVNALLLGDSALYLCASSPTGTGGGTGELFFGEGSRLTVL.

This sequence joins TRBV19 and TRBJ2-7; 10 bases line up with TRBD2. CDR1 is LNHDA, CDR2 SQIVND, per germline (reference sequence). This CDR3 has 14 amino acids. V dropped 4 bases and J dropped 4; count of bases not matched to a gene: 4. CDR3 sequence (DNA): TGTGCCAGTAGTACCCTAGCGGGAGCGTACGAGCAGTACTTC. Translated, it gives CASSTLAGAYEQYF.

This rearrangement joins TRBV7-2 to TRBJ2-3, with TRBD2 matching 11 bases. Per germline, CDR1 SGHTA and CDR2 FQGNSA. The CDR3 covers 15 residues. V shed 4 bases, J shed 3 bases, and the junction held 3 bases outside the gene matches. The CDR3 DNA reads TGTGCCAGCAGCTCCACTAGCGGGAGAACAGATACGCAGTATTTT. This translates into CASSSTSGRTDTQYF.

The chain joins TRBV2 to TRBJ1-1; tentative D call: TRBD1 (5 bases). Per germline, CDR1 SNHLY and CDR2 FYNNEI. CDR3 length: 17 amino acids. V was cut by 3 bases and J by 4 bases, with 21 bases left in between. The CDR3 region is CASSDPYLVGQATEAFF. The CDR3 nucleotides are TGTGCCAGCAGTGACCCGTATTTGGTGGGGCAGGCCACTGAAGCTTTCTTT.

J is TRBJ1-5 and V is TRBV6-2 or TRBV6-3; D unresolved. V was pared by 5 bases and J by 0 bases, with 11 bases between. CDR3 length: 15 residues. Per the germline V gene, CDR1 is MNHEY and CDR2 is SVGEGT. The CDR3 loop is CASSQGGLSNQPQHF. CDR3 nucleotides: TGTGCCAGCAGTCAAGGAGGGCTTAGCAATCAGCCCCAGCATTTT.